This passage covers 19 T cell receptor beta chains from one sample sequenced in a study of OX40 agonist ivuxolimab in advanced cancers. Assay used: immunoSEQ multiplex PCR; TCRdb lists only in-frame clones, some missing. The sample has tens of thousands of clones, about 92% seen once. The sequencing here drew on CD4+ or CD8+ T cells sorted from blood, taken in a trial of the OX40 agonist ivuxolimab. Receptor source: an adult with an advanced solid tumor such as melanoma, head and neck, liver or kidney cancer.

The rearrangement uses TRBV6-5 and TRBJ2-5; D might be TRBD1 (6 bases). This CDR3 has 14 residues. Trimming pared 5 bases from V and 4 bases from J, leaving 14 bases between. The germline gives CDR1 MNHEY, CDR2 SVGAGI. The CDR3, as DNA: TGTGCCAGCAGTCTAGGACAGTTGGGAGAGACCCAGTACTTC. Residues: CASSLGQLGETQYF.

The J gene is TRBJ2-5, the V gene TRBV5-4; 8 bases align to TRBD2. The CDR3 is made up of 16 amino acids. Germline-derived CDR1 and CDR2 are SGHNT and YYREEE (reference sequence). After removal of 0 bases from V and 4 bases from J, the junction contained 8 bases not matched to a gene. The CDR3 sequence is CASSLGLPGGGETQYF. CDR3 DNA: TGTGCCAGCAGCTTGGGTCTACCGGGAGGGGGAGAGACCCAGTACTTC.

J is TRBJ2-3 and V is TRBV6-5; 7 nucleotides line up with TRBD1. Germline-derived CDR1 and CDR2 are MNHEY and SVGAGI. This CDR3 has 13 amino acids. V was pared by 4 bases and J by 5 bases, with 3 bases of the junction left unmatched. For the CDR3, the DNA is TGTGCCAGCAGTTTACAGGGGAAAGATACGCAGTATTTT. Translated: CASSLQGKDTQYF.

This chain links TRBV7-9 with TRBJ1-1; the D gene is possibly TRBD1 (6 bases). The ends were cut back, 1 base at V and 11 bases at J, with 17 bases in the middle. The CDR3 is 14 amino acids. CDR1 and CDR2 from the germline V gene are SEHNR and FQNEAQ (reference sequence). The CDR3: CASSLDLTGTLAFF. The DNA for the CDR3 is TGTGCCAGCAGCTTAGATCTGACAGGAACATTGGCTTTCTTT.

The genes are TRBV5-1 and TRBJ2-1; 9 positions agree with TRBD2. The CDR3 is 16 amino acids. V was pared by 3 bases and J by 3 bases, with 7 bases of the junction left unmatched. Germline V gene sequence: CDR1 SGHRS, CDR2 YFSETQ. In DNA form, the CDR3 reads TGCGCCAGCAGCTCGTCTGGCGGGAGGGTCTACAATGAGCAGTTCTTC. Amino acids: CASSSSGGRVYNEQFF.

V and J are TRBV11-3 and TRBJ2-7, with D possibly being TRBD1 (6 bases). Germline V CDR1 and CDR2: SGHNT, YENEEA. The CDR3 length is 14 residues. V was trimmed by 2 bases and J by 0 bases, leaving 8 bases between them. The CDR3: CASSLRQDSYEQYF. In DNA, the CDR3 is TGTGCCAGCAGCTTACGACAGGACTCCTACGAGCAGTACTTC. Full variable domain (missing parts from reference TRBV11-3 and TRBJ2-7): EAGVVQSPRYKIIEKKQPVAFWCNPISGHNTLYWYLQNLGQGPELLIRYENEEAVDDSQLPKDRFSAERLKGVDSTLKIQPAELGDSAVYLCASSLRQDSYEQYFGPGTRLTVT.

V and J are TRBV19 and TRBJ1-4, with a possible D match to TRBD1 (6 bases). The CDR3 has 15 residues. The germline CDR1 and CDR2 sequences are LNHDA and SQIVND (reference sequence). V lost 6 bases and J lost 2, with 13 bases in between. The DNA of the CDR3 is TGTGCCAGTAGGACCGGGACATCCACTAATGAAAAACTGTTTTTT. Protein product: CASRTGTSTNEKLFF.

For the CDR3, the DNA is TGTGCCAGCAGCTTCTCCGGGGAGCTGTTTTTT. As protein: CASSFSGELFF. The rearrangement links TRBV5-6 to TRBJ2-2; no reliable D call. The CDR3 totals 11 residues. Deletions cut 2 bases from V and 6 bases from J, with 2 bases between. Germline V gene data show CDR1 as SGHDT and CDR2 as YYEEEE.

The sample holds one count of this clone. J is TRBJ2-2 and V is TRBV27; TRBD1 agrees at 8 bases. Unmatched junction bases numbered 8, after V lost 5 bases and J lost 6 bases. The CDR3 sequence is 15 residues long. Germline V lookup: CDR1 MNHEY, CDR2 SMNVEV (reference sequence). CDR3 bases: TGTGCCAGCAGTCCTGGACAGGGTATTCCCGGGGAGCTGTTTTTT. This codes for CASSPGQGIPGELFF.

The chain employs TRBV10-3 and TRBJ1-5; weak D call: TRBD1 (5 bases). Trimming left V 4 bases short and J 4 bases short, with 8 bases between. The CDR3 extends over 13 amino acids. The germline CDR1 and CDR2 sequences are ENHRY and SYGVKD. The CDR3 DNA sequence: TGTGCCATCAGTGGGGGGAGTAATCAGCCCCAGCATTTT. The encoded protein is CAISGGSNQPQHF.

The CDR3, as DNA: TGTGCCAGCAGCTTTGACAGGGAGTATGGCTACACCTTC. Protein product: CASSFDREYGYTF. This chain joins TRBV11-2 and TRBJ1-2; 7 bases are shared with TRBD1. CDR3 size: 13 residues. Germline assignment: CDR1 SGHAT and CDR2 FQNNGV. Germline trimming cut 3 bases from V and 5 bases from J; bases unmatched to any gene: 3.

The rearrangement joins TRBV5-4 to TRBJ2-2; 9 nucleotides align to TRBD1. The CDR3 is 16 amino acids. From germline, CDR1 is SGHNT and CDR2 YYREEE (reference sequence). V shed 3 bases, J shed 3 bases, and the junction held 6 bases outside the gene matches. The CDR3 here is CASSSGQGWDTGELFF. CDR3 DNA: TGTGCCAGCAGCTCCGGACAGGGGTGGGACACCGGGGAGCTGTTTTTT.

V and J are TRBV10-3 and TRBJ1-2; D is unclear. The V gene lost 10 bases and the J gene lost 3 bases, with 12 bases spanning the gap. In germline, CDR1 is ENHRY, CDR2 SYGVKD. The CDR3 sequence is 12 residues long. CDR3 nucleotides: TGTGCCACCCGGGTCCCAGACTATGGCTACACCTTC. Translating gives CATRVPDYGYTF.

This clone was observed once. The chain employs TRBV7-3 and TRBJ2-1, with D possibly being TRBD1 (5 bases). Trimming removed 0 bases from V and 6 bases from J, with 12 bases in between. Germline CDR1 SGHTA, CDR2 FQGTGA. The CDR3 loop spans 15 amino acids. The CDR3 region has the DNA TGTGCCAGCAGCTTAACCCTGGGTGGGGCCAATGAGCAGTTCTTC. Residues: CASSLTLGGANEQFF.

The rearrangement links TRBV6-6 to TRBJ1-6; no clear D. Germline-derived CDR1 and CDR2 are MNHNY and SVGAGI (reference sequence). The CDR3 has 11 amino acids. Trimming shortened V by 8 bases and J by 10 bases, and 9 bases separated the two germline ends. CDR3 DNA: TGTGCCAGCCGGAGGCGGTCACCCCTCCACTTT. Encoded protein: CASRRRSPLHF.

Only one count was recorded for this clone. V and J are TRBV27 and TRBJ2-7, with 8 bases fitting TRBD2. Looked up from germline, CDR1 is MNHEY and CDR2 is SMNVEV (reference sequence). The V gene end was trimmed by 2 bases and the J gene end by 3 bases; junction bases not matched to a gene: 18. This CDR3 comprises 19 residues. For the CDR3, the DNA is TGTGCCAGCAGTTTAGTTTTTCCCTCCCCTAGCGGGCCTTACTACGAGCAGTACTTC. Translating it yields CASSLVFPSPSGPYYEQYF.

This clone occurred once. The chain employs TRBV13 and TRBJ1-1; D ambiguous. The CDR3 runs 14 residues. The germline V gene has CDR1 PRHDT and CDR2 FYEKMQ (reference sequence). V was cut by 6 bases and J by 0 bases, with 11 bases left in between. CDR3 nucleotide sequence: TGTGCCAGCAGTTTGGAAAACATGAACACTGAAGCTTTCTTT. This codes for CASSLENMNTEAFF.

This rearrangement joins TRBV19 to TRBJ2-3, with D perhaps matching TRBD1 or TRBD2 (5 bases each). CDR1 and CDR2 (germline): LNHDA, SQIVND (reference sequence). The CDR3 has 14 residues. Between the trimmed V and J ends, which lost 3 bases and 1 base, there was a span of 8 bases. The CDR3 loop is CASSIPGRTDTQYF. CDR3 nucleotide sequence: TGTGCCAGTAGTATTCCGGGACGCACAGATACGCAGTATTTT.

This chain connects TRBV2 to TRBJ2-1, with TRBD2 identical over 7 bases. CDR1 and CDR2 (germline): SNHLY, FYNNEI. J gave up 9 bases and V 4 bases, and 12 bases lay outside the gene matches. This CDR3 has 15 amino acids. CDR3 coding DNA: TGTGCCAGCAGTGTCCCAGGACTAGGTGTATCTGAGCAGTTCTTC. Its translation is CASSVPGLGVSEQFF.